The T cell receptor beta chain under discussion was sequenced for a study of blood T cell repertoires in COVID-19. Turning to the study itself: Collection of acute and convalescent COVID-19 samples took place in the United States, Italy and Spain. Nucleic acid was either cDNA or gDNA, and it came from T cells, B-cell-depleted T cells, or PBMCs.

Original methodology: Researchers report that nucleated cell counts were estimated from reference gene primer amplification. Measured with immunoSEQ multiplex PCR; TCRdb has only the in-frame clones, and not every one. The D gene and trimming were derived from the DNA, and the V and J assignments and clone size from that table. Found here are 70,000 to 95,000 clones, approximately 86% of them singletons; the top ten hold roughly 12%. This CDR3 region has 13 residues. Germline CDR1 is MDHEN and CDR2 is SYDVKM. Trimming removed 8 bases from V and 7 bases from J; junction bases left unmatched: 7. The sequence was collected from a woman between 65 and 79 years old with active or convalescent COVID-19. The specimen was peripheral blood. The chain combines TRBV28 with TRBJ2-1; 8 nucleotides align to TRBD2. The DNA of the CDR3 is TGTGCCAGCTCCCAGGCGGGGGGAAATGAGCAGTTCTTC. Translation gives CASSQAGGNEQFF.